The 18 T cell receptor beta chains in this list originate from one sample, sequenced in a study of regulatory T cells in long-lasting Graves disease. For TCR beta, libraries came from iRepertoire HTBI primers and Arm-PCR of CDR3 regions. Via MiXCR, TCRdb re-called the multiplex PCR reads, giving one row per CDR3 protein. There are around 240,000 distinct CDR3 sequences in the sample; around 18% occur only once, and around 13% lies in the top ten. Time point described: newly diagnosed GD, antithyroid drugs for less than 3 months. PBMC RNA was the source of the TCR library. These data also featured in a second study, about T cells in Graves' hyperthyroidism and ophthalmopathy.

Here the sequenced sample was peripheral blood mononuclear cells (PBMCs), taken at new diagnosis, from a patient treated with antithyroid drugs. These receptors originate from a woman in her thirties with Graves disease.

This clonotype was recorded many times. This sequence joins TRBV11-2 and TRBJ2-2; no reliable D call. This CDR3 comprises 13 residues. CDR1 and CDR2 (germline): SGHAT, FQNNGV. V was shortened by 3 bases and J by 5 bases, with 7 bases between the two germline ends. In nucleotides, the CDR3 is TGTGCCAGCAGCTTTTGGGTTACCGGGGAGCTGTTTTTT. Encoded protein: CASSFWVTGELFF.

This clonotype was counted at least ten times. The CDR3 DNA reads as TGTGCCAGCAGCTTATATTTGGGCTCCTACGAGCAGTACTTC. This gives the protein CASSLYLGSYEQYF. The chain links TRBV11-3 to TRBJ2-7; D uncertain. The CDR3 spans 14 residues. Germline assignment: CDR1 SGHNT and CDR2 YENEEA. V gave up 2 bases and J gave up 0 bases, with 8 bases separating them.

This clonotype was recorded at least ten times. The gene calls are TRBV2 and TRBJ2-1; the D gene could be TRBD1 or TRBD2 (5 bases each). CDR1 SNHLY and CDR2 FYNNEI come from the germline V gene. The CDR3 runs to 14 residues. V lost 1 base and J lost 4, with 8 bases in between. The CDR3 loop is CASSEVGEYNEQFF. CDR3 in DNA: TGTGCCAGCAGTGAAGTGGGGGAATACAATGAGCAGTTCTTC.

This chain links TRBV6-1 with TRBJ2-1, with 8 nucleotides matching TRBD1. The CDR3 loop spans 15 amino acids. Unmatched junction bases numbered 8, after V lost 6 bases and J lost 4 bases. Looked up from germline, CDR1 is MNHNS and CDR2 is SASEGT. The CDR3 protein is CASSDPGQVYNEQFF. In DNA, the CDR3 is TGTGCCAGCAGCGACCCGGGACAGGTTTACAATGAGCAGTTCTTC.

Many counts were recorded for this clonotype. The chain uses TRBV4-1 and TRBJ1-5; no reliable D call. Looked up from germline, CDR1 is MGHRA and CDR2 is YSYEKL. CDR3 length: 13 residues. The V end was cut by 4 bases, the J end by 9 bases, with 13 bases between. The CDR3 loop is CASSPAPMGPQHF. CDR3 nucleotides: TGCGCCAGCAGCCCCGCCCCAATGGGGCCCCAGCATTTT.

The CDR3 loop reads CASSLGGGASDTQYF. For the CDR3, the DNA is TGTGCCAGCAGTTTAGGGGGGGGGGCTTCAGATACGCAGTATTTT. The rearrangement joins TRBV12-3 or TRBV12-4 to TRBJ2-3; a possible D gene is TRBD2 (7 bases). This CDR3 has 15 amino acids. V was pared by 1 base and J by 4 bases, with 12 bases between.

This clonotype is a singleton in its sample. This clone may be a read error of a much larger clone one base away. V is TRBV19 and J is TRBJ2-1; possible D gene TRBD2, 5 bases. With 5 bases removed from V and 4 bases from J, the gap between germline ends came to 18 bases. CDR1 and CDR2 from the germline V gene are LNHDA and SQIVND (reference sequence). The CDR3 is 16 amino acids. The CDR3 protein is CASSGTTEGGYNEQFF. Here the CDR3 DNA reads TGTGCCAGTAGTGGAACGACCGAGGGTGGTTACAATGAGCAGTTCTTC.

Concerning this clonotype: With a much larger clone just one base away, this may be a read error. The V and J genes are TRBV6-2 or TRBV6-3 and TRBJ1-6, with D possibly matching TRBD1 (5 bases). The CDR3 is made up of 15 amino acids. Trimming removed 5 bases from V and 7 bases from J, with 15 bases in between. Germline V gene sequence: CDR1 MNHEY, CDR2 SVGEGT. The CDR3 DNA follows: TGTGCCAGCAGTGAACTGGGACGGGCAAATTCACCCCTCCACTTT. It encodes CASSELGRANSPLHF.

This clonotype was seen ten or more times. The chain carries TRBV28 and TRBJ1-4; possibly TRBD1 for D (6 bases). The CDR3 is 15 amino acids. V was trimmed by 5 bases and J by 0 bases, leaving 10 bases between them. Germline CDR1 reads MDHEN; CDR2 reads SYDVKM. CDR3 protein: CASSQQGPTNEKLFF. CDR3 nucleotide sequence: TGTGCCAGCAGTCAACAGGGTCCAACTAATGAAAAACTGTTTTTT.

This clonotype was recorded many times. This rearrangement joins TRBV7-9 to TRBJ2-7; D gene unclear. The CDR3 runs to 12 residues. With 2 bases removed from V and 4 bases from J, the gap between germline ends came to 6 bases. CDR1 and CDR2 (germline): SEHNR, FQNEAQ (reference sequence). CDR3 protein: CASSLSPYEQYF. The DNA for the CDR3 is TGTGCCAGCAGCTTATCCCCATACGAGCAGTACTTC.

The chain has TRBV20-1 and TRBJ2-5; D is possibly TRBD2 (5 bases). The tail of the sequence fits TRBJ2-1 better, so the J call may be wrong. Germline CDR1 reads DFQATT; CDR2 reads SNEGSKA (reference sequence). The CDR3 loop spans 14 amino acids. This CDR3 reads CSARGARAIGEQFF. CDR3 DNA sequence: TGCAGTGCTAGAGGGGCGAGGGCGATCGGGGAGCAGTTCTTC.

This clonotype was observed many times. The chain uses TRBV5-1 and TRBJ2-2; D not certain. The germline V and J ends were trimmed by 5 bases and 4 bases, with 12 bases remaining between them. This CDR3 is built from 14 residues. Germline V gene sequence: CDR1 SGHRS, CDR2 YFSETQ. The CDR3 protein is CASRFDWTTGELFF. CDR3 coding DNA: TGCGCCAGCAGATTCGACTGGACCACCGGGGAGCTGTTTTTT.

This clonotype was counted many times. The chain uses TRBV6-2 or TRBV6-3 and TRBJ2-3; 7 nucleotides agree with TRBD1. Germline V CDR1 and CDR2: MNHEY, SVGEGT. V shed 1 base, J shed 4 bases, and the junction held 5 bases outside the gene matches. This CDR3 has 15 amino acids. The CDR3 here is CASSYLRQGADTQYF. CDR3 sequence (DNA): TGTGCCAGCAGTTACTTAAGACAGGGTGCAGATACGCAGTATTTT.

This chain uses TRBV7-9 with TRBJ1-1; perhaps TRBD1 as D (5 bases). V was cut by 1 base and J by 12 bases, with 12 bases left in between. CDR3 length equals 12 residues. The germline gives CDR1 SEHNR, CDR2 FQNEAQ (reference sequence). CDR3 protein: CASSLGAGRTFF. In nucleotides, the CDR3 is TGTGCCAGCAGCTTAGGGGCAGGGCGCACTTTCTTT.

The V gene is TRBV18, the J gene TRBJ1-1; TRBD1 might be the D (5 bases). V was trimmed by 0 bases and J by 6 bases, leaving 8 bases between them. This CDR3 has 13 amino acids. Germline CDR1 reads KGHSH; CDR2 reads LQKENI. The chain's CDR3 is CASSPPGGAEAFF. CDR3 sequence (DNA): TGTGCCAGCTCACCACCGGGGGGGGCTGAAGCTTTCTTT.

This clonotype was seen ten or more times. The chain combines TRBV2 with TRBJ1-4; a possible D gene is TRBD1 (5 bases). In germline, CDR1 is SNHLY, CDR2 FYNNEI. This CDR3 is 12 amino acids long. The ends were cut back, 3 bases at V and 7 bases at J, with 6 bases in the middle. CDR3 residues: CASSEGGEKLFF. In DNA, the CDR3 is TGTGCCAGCAGTGAGGGGGGTGAAAAACTGTTTTTT. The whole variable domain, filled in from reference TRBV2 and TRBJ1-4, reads EPEVTQTPSHQVTQMGQEVILRCVPISNHLYFYWYRQILGQKVEFLVSFYNNEISEKSEIFDDQFSVERPDGSNFTLKIRSTKLEDSAMYFCASSEGGEKLFFGSGTQLSVL.

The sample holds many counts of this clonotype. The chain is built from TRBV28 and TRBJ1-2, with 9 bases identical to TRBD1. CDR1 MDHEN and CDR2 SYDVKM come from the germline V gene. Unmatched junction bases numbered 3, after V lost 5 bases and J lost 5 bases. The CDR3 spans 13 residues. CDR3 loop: CASSDDRGYGYTF. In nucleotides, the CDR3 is TGTGCCAGCAGTGACGACAGGGGGTATGGCTACACCTTC.

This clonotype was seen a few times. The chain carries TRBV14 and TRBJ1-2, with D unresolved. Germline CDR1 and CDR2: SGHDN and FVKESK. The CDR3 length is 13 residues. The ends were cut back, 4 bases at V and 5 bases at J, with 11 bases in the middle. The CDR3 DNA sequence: TGTGCCAGCAGCCCGGCAGCAACTTATGGCTACACCTTC. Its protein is CASSPAATYGYTF.